A single T cell receptor (beta chain) is shown here with its context. The antigen is not known. Every donor was a healthy person donating bone marrow. The data were taken from a study of cytomegalovirus exposure and HLA in healthy donors. The PCR was carried out with 60 Vbeta primers and 13 Jbeta primers. The table came from immunoSEQ multiplex PCR; TCRdb's copy has only in-frame clones and leaves some out. The data include about 160,000 clones; the top ten clones carry 1.3%. The CDR3 spans 12 residues. Per the germline V gene, CDR1 is MGHDK and CDR2 is SYGVNS. V lost 6 bases and J lost 6, with 8 bases in between. Study-level points and caveats: Sequences of the TCR beta chain were said to predict the HLA-A and HLA-B alleles of most subjects accurately. High specificity and sensitivity for cytomegalovirus status were reported for the classifier.

The sample was PBMCs. The chain employs TRBV25-1 and TRBJ2-2, with D unclear. This receptor was taken from a woman in her sixties or seventies in good health and CMV-seronegative. The CDR3 here is CASREQSGELFF. In DNA, the CDR3 is TGTGCCAGCAGGGAACAGTCCGGGGAGCTGTTTTTT.